This T cell receptor (beta chain) was recorded in a study of technical replicates of blood from a few donors. The method was immunoSEQ multiplex PCR; TCRdb's version includes in-frame clones alone and lacks a portion of them. The data show 55,000 to 70,000 clones, approximately 83% seen once. Germline V gene sequence: CDR1 SGHNT, CDR2 YYREEE (reference sequence). The CDR3 loop spans 13 amino acids. V was trimmed by 5 bases and J by 2 bases, leaving 8 bases between them. This receptor was obtained from a human donor in good health. Some clones in this sample may be carry-over from other donors' samples. This rearrangement joins TRBV5-4 to TRBJ1-3; D is ambiguous. Sequences were obtained from PBMCs. DNA for the CDR3: TGTGCCAGCAGGCAGAGCGCTGGAAACACCATATATTTT. Amino acids: CASRQSAGNTIYF.